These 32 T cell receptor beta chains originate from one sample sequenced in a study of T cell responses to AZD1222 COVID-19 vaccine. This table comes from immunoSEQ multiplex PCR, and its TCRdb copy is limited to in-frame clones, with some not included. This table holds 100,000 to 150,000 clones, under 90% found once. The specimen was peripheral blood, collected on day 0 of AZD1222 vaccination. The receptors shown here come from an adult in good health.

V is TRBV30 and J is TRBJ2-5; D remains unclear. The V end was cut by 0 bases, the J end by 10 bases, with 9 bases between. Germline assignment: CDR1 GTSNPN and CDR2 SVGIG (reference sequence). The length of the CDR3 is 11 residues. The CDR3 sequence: CAWSVLGNQYF. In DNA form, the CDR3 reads TGTGCCTGGAGTGTACTGGGAAACCAGTACTTC.

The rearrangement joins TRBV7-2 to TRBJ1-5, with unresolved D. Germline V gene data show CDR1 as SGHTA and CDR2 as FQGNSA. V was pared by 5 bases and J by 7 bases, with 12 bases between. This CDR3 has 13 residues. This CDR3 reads CASSKGARQPQHF. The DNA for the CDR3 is TGTGCCAGCAGCAAAGGCGCTAGGCAGCCCCAGCATTTT.

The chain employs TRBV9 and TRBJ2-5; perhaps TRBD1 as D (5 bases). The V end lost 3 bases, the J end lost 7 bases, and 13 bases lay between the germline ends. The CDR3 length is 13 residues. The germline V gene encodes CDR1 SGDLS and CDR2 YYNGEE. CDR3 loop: CASSEQGSGTQYF. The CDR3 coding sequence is TGTGCCAGCAGCGAGCAGGGATCTGGGACCCAGTACTTC.

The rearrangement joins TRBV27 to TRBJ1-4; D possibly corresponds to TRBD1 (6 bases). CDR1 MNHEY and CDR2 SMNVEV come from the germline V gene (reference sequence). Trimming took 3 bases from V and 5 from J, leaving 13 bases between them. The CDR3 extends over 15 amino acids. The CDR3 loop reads CASSFYQGLNEKLFF. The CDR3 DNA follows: TGTGCCAGCAGTTTCTACCAGGGGTTAAATGAAAAACTGTTTTTT.

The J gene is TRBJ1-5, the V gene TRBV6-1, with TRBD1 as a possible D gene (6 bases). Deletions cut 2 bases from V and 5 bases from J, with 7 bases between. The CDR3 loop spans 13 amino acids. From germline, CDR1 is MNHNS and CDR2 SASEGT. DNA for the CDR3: TGTGCCAGCAGTGAAACAGGGCATCAGCCCCAGCATTTT. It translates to CASSETGHQPQHF.

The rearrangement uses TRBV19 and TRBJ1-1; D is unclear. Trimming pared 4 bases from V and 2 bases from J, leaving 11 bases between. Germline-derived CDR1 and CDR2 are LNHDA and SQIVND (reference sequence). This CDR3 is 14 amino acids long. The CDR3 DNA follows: TGTGCCAGTAGTACCCAGTCCCTTAACACTGAAGCTTTCTTT. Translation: CASSTQSLNTEAFF.

CDR3 residues: CASTWGAAKLNYGYTF. The CDR3 DNA sequence: TGTGCCAGCACCTGGGGGGCAGCCAAACTTAACTATGGCTACACCTTC. This chain uses TRBV5-4 with TRBJ1-2; TRBD1 might be the D (6 bases). Germline CDR1 SGHNT, CDR2 YYREEE (reference sequence). The ends were cut back, 6 bases at V and 1 base at J, with 19 bases in the middle. This CDR3 spans 16 amino acids. The full variable domain, with the rest looked up from reference TRBV5-4 and TRBJ1-2, is ETGVTQSPTHLIKTRGQQVTLRCSSQSGHNTVSWYQQALGQGPQFIFQYYREEENGRGNFPPRFSGLQFPNYSSELNVNALELDDSALYLCASTWGAAKLNYGYTFGSGTRLTVV.

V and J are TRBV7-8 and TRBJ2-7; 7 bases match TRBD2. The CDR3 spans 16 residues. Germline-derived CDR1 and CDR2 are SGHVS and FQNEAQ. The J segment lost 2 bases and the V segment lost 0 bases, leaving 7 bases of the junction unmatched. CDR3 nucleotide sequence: TGTGCCAGCAGCTTAGCGCGTAGCGGGTTTCCCTACGAGCAGTACTTC. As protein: CASSLARSGFPYEQYF.

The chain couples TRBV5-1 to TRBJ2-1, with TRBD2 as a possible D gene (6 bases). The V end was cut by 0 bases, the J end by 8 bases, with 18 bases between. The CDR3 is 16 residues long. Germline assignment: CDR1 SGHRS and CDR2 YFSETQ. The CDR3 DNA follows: TGCGCCAGCAGCTTGGAGTTGGGGGGAGGAGGTGATGAGCAGTTCTTC. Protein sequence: CASSLELGGGGDEQFF. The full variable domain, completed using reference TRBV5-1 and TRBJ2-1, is KAGVTQTPRYLIKTRGQQVTLSCSPISGHRSVSWYQQTPGQGLQFLFEYFSETQRNKGNFPGRFSGRQFSNSRSEMNVSTLELGDSALYLCASSLELGGGGDEQFFGPGTRLTVL.

The CDR3 coding sequence is TGCAGTGCTAGTGCCGGGGTCGATGGCTACACCTTC. Its translation: CSASAGVDGYTF. V gene TRBV20-1 combines with J gene TRBJ1-2, with no clear D. The CDR3 has 12 residues. V lost 3 bases, J lost 6 bases, and 11 bases lay in between. The V gene's germline CDR1 is DFQATT and CDR2 SNEGSKA (reference sequence).

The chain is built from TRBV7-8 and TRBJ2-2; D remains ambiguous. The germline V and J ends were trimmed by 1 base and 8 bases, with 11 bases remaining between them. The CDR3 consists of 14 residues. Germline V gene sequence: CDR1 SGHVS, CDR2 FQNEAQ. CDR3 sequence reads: CASSLEREGGELFF. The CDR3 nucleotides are TGTGCCAGCAGCTTAGAAAGGGAAGGAGGGGAGCTGTTTTTT.

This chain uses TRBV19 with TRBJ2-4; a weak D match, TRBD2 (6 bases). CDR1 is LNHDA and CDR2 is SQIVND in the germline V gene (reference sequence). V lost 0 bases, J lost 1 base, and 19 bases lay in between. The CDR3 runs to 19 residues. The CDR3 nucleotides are TGTGCCAGTAGTATAGACGGCGGGATCCCCGGTGGGGCCAAAAACATTCAGTACTTC. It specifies CASSIDGGIPGGAKNIQYF.

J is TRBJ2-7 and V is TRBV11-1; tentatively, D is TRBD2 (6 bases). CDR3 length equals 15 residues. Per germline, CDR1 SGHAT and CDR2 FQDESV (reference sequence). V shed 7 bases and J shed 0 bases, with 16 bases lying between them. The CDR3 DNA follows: TGTGCCAGCACCTCTAGAGAAGCGGGCTCCTACGAGCAGTACTTC. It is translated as CASTSREAGSYEQYF.

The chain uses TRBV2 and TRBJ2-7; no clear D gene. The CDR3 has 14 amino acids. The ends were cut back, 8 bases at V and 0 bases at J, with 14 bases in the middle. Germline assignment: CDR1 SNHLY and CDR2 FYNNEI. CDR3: CASGSQRSSYEQYF. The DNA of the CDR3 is TGTGCCAGCGGAAGTCAGCGTAGCTCCTACGAGCAGTACTTC.

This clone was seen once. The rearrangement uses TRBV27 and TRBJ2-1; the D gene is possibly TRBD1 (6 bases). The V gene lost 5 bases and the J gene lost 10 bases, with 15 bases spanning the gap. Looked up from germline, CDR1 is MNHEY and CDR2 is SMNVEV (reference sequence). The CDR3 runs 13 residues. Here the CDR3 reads CASSNTLGQEQFF. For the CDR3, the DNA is TGTGCCAGCAGTAACACCCTTGGACAGGAGCAGTTCTTC.

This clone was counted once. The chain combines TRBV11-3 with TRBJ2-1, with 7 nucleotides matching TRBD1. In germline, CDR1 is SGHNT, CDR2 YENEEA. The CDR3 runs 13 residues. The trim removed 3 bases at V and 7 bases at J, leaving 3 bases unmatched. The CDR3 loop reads CASSLTGMNEQFF. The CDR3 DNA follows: TGTGCCAGCAGCTTGACAGGGATGAATGAGCAGTTCTTC.

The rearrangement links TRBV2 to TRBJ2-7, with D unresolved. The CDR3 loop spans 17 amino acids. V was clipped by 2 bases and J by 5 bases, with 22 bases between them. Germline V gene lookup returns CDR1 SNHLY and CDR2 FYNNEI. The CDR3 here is CASSEKALTPPLNEQYF. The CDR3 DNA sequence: TGTGCCAGCAGTGAAAAGGCACTAACCCCCCCCCTCAACGAGCAGTACTTC.

The CDR3 sequence is CASSQAGRGGPDEQYF. The CDR3 DNA sequence: TGCGCCAGCAGCCAAGCGGGTCGCGGGGGGCCTGACGAGCAGTACTTC. The chain employs TRBV4-1 and TRBJ2-7; 8 bases are a match to TRBD2. Losses at the gene ends were 1 base for V and 5 bases for J; bases not matched to a gene: 10. This CDR3 comprises 16 residues. CDR1 is MGHRA, CDR2 YSYEKL, per germline.

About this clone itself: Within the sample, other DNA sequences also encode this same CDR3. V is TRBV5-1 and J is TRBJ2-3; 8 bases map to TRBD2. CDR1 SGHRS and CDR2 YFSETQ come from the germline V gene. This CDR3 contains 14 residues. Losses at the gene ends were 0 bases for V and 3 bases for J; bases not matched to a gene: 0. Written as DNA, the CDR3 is TGCGCCAGCAGCTTGGCGGGAGGGACAGATACGCAGTATTTT. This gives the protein CASSLAGGTDTQYF.

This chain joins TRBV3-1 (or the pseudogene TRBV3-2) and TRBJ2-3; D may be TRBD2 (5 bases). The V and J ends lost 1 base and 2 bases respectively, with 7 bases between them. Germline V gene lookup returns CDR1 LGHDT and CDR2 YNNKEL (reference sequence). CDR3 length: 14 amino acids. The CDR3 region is CASSQGLTTDTQYF. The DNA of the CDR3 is TGTGCCAGCAGCCAAGGACTAACCACAGATACGCAGTATTTT.

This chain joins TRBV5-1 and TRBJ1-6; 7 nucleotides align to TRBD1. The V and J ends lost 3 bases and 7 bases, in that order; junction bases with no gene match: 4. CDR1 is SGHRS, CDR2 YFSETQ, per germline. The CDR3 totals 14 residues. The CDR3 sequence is CASSSGDSNSPLHF. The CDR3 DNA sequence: TGCGCCAGCAGCTCCGGGGACAGCAATTCACCCCTCCACTTT.

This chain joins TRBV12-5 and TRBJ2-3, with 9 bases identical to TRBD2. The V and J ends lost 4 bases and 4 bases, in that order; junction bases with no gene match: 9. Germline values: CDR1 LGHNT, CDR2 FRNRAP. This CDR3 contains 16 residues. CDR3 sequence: CASGSKTSGWADTQYF. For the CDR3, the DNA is TGTGCTAGTGGTTCTAAAACTAGCGGGTGGGCAGATACGCAGTATTTT.

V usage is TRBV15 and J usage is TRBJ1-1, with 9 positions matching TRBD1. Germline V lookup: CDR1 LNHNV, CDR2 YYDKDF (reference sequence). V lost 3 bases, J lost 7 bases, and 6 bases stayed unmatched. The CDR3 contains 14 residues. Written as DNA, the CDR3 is TGTGCCACCAGCAGGCAAACAGGGGGCGATGAAGCTTTCTTT. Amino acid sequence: CATSRQTGGDEAFF.

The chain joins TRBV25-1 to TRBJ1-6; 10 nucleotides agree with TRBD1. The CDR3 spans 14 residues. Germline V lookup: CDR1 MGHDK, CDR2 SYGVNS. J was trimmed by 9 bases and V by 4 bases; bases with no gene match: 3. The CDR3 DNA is TGTGCCAGCAGTGGACAGGGGGCGGCTTCACCCCTCCACTTT. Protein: CASSGQGAASPLHF. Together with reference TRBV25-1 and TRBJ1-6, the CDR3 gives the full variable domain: EADIYQTPRYLVIGTGKKITLECSQTMGHDKMYWYQQDPGMELHLIHYSYGVNSTEKGDLSSESTVSRIRTEHFPLTLESARPSHTSQYLCASSGQGAASPLHFGNGTRLTVT.

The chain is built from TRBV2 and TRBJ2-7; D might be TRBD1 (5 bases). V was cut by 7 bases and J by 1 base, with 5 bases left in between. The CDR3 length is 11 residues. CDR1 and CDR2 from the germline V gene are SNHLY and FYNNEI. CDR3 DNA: TGTGCCAGCACAGGGTCCTACGAGCAGTACTTC. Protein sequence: CASTGSYEQYF.

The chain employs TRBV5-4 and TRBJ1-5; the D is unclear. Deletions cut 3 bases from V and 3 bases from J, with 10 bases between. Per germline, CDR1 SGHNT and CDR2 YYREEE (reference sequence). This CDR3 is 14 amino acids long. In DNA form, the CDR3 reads TGTGCCAGCAGCTCCCTAGGTACCAATCAGCCCCAGCATTTT. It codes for CASSSLGTNQPQHF.

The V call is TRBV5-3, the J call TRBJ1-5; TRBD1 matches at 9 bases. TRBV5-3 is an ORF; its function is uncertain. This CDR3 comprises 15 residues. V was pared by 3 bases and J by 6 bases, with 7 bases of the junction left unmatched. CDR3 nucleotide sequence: TGTGCCAGAAGCTGGCGGGACAGGGAATTTCAGCCCCAGCATTTT. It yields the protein CARSWRDREFQPQHF.

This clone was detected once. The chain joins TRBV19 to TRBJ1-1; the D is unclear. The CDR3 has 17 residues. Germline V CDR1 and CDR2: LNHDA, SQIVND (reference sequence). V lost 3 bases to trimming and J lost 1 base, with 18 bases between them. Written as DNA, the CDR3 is TGTGCCAGTAGTATTATAAAAGGGATACGGGAGAACACTGAAGCTTTCTTT. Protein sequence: CASSIIKGIRENTEAFF.

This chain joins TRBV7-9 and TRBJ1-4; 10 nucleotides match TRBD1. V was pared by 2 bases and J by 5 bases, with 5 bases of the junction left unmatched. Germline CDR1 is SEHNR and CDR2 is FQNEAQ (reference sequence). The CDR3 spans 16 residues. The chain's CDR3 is CASSLFVGQGNEKLFF. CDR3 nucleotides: TGTGCCAGCAGCTTATTTGTGGGACAGGGGAATGAAAAACTGTTTTTT.

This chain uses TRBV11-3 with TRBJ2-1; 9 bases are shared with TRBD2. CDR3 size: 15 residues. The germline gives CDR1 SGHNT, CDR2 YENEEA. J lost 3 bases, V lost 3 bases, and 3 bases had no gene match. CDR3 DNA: TGTGCCAGCAGCTTTAGCGGGAGTGTCTACAATGAGCAGTTCTTC. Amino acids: CASSFSGSVYNEQFF.

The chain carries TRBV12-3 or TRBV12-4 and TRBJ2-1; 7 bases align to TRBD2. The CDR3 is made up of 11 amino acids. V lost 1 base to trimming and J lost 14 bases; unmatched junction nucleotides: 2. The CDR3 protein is CASSLGLAEFF. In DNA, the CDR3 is TGTGCCAGCAGTTTAGGACTAGCAGAGTTCTTC.

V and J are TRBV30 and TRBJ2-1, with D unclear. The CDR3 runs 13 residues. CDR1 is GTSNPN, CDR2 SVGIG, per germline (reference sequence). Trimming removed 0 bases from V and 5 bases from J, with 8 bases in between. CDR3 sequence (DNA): TGTGCCTGGAGTGTTTTAGGAGACAATGAGCAGTTCTTC. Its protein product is CAWSVLGDNEQFF.